These 20 T cell receptor beta chains were sequenced from one sample in a study of shared clonotypes between healthy human individuals. The data were produced by immunoSEQ multiplex PCR, yet TCRdb's version contains in-frame clones alone and is incomplete. The table has 2 million to 2.5 million clones, just over 90% seen once. Naive CD8 cells comprised CD45RO-negative, CCR7-positively selected cells, excluding terminally differentiated effector memory CD45RA+ cells. Sequencing input: naive CD8+ T cells from PBMCs. The receptor set was obtained from a young man in good health. Some clones in this sample may be carry-over from other donors' samples.

The chain uses TRBV13 and TRBJ2-7; 7 bases agree with TRBD2. The ends lost 4 bases at V and 4 bases at J; junction bases unmatched: 10. The germline CDR1 and CDR2 sequences are PRHDT and FYEKMQ (reference sequence). The CDR3 spans 15 residues. As DNA, the CDR3 is TGTGCCAGCAGCTCCCGGGCTAGCGGTGGGTACGAGCAGTACTTC. It yields the protein CASSSRASGGYEQYF.

A word on this clone: Other DNA sequences in the same sample also yield this CDR3. The V call is TRBV28, the J call TRBJ1-2; D remains unclear. Germline V gene lookup returns CDR1 MDHEN and CDR2 SYDVKM. The V end lost 5 bases, the J end lost 3 bases, and 13 bases lay between the germline ends. This CDR3 has 14 residues. This CDR3 is CASSRTGGDYGYTF. CDR3 nucleotides: TGTGCCAGCAGTCGGACGGGAGGAGACTATGGCTACACCTTC.

The chain links TRBV27 to TRBJ2-7; D is perhaps TRBD1 (6 bases). The V gene's germline CDR1 is MNHEY and CDR2 SMNVEV (reference sequence). V was pared by 3 bases and J by 3 bases, with 18 bases between. CDR3 length: 16 amino acids. The CDR3 region has the DNA TGTGCCAGCAGTTTTTCACCCCCTGGGGGCGGCTACGAGCAGTACTTC. Translation: CASSFSPPGGGYEQYF.

The V and J genes are TRBV27 and TRBJ2-7, with D possibly TRBD2 on 6 matching bases. Germline assignment: CDR1 MNHEY and CDR2 SMNVEV (reference sequence). The V gene lost 7 bases and the J gene lost 2 bases, with 21 bases spanning the gap. The CDR3 covers 16 residues. CDR3 in DNA: TGTGCCAGCAATGATGGGGCAGGGAGGCTTCCCTACGAGCAGTACTTC. Amino acid sequence: CASNDGAGRLPYEQYF.

This rearrangement joins TRBV28 to TRBJ1-4; possibly TRBD1 for D (5 bases). V was clipped by 5 bases and J by 5 bases, with 15 bases between them. The CDR3 totals 15 residues. Germline loops: CDR1 MDHEN, CDR2 SYDVKM. The CDR3 nucleotides are TGTGCCAGCAGTCGTGTGGGGCTCCCAAATGAAAAACTGTTTTTT. This gives the protein CASSRVGLPNEKLFF.

The chain joins TRBV11-2 to TRBJ2-7; D remains ambiguous. CDR1 and CDR2 (germline): SGHAT, FQNNGV. V was shortened by 1 base and J by 5 bases, with 6 bases between the two germline ends. The CDR3 spans 12 residues. In DNA form, the CDR3 reads TGTGCCAGCAGCTTAGGGTGGGACGAGCAGTACTTC. Translating gives CASSLGWDEQYF.

In its sample, this clone was seen once. The chain has TRBV7-9 and TRBJ2-7; no clear D gene. From germline, CDR1 is SEHNR and CDR2 FQNEAQ (reference sequence). The V end was cut by 5 bases, the J end by 1 base, with 12 bases between. This CDR3 is 14 amino acids long. As DNA, the CDR3 is TGTGCCAGCAGCCAACGCGAGTTTTCCTACGAGCAGTACTTC. Its protein product is CASSQREFSYEQYF.

For this clone: Other DNA sequences in this specimen translate into the identical CDR3. The chain has TRBV27 and TRBJ1-1; no clear D. The germline V and J ends were trimmed by 2 bases and 0 bases, with 10 bases remaining between them. Germline V gene data show CDR1 as MNHEY and CDR2 as SMNVEV (reference sequence). The CDR3 runs to 15 residues. CDR3 nucleotides: TGTGCCAGCAGTTTACTTCCGGGGATGAACACTGAAGCTTTCTTT. Residues: CASSLLPGMNTEAFF.

The rearrangement links TRBV6-1 to TRBJ2-2; 11 positions match TRBD2. J gave up 7 bases and V 8 bases, and 9 bases lay outside the gene matches. The CDR3 covers 15 residues. CDR1 and CDR2 (germline): MNHNS, SASEGT. The CDR3 here is CASDIAGGPGGELFF. The CDR3 coding sequence is TGTGCCAGCGACATAGCGGGAGGGCCGGGCGGGGAGCTGTTTTTT.

The CDR3: CASSQVKGWGVANTGELFF. The DNA for the CDR3 is TGCGCCAGCAGCCAAGTCAAAGGATGGGGGGTAGCGAACACCGGGGAGCTGTTTTTT. The V and J genes are TRBV4-1 and TRBJ2-2; D perhaps matches TRBD2 (6 bases). Between the trimmed V and J ends, which lost 1 base and 0 bases, there was a span of 18 bases. This CDR3 has 19 amino acids. Germline values: CDR1 MGHRA, CDR2 YSYEKL.

The chain carries TRBV19 and TRBJ1-2; TRBD1 agrees at 9 bases. Germline trimming cut 7 bases from V and 7 bases from J; bases unmatched to any gene: 13. CDR1 is LNHDA and CDR2 is SQIVND in the germline V gene (reference sequence). CDR3 length: 15 amino acids. The chain's CDR3 is CASINPGTGPGGYTF. In DNA, the CDR3 is TGTGCCAGTATTAACCCGGGGACAGGGCCAGGTGGCTACACCTTC.

V gene TRBV6-5 combines with J gene TRBJ2-4; perhaps TRBD2 as D (6 bases). Per the germline V gene, CDR1 is MNHEY and CDR2 is SVGAGI. CDR3 size: 15 residues. The CDR3 here is CAHITGTPELNIQYF. In DNA, the CDR3 is TGTGCGCACATAACGGGGACTCCCGAGCTGAACATTCAGTACTTC.

The rearrangement links TRBV19 to TRBJ2-5, with D uncertain. The CDR3 is 15 amino acids. CDR1 and CDR2 (germline): LNHDA, SQIVND (reference sequence). V was clipped by 3 bases and J by 0 bases, with 11 bases between them. Here the CDR3 DNA reads TGTGCCAGTAGTATTCGGGCTACAAACCAAGAGACCCAGTACTTC. Its protein product is CASSIRATNQETQYF.

The J gene is TRBJ1-1, the V gene TRBV10-3; maybe TRBD1 (5 bases). V was shortened by 10 bases and J by 3 bases, with 12 bases between the two germline ends. CDR3 length equals 12 residues. CDR1 and CDR2 from the germline V gene are ENHRY and SYGVKD. CDR3 loop: CATRDADTEAFF. CDR3 in DNA: TGTGCCACCCGGGACGCTGACACTGAAGCTTTCTTT.

The rearrangement links TRBV6-1 to TRBJ1-4; D not certain. This CDR3 has 16 amino acids. The ends were cut back, 0 bases at V and 0 bases at J, with 8 bases in the middle. From germline, CDR1 is MNHNS and CDR2 SASEGT. DNA for the CDR3: TGTGCCAGCAGTGAAGCGGTCGGGACAACTAATGAAAAACTGTTTTTT. Translating it yields CASSEAVGTTNEKLFF.

The genes are TRBV13 and TRBJ1-3; D is uncertain. The CDR3 extends over 15 amino acids. V was cut by 5 bases and J by 2 bases, with 13 bases left in between. Germline V gene data show CDR1 as PRHDT and CDR2 as FYEKMQ (reference sequence). CDR3 DNA: TGTGCCAGCAGCACTCGAGGCTCGGCTGGAAACACCATATATTTT. Its translation is CASSTRGSAGNTIYF.

This sequence joins TRBV10-3 and TRBJ2-3; no reliable D call. Germline V CDR1 and CDR2: ENHRY, SYGVKD. The V and J ends lost 0 bases and 0 bases respectively, with 10 bases between them. This CDR3 is 16 amino acids long. CDR3 nucleotides: TGTGCCATCAGTGAGTCGTACAGCCTGAGCACAGATACGCAGTATTTT. It translates to CAISESYSLSTDTQYF.

This chain connects TRBV19 to TRBJ1-5; 10 nucleotides align to TRBD1. V dropped 6 bases and J dropped 3; count of bases not matched to a gene: 5. Germline V gives CDR1 LNHDA, CDR2 SQIVND (reference sequence). The CDR3 is 15 residues long. The CDR3 nucleotides read TGTGCCAGTAGACAGACAGGGGGCGACAATCAGCCCCAGCATTTT. Residues: CASRQTGGDNQPQHF.

This sequence joins TRBV5-6 and TRBJ2-1; 8 bases fit TRBD1. Unmatched junction bases numbered 12, after V lost 4 bases and J lost 6 bases. Germline CDR1 is SGHDT and CDR2 is YYEEEE. The CDR3 consists of 16 residues. CDR3 amino acids: CASSPPTGGPANEQFF. Here the CDR3 DNA reads TGTGCCAGCAGCCCCCCCACAGGGGGTCCGGCCAATGAGCAGTTCTTC.

V is TRBV27 and J is TRBJ2-7; a weak D match, TRBD1 (6 bases). Looked up from germline, CDR1 is MNHEY and CDR2 is SMNVEV (reference sequence). V was shortened by 4 bases and J by 2 bases, with 12 bases between the two germline ends. The CDR3 extends over 14 amino acids. In nucleotides, the CDR3 is TGTGCCAGCAGTTGGCACAGGGCTGCCTACGAGCAGTACTTC. It yields the protein CASSWHRAAYEQYF.